This TCR beta chain was observed in a study of molecular identifiers for immune sequencing clone quantification. Study-wide context: In the replicates, RNA derived from around 20,000 or 99,000 naive CD8 cells was divided into five parts, and four were sequenced.

This clonotype was seen repeatedly, ten times or more. Antigen: not known. A single record per CDR3 protein comes from TCRdb applying MiXCR to the PCR reads. The sample includes over 55,000 distinct CDR3 sequences, around 17% of them seen just once. Isolation of naive CD8 T cells was achieved by sorting on a CD8+CD4-CCR7+CD45RA+ phenotype. General observations from the study: Clones that had above 20 RNA copies took up over 99% of effector molecules but under 1% in naive cells. Shared barcodes on identical TCR molecules could underestimate the sizes of highly expanded clones.

The sequenced material came from naive CD8+ T cells from blood, with Jurkat cell RNA spiked in. Subset of the sample: FACS-sorted CD8+CD4-CCR7+CD45RA+ naive T cells. The receptor's source is a human donor in good health. Some libraries in this study had Jurkat cell RNA spiked in.

CDR3 coding DNA: TGTGCCAGCAGTTTACCCAGACAGACAGATACGCAGTATTTT. Its translation: CASSLPRQTDTQYF. The genes are TRBV12-3 or TRBV12-4 and TRBJ2-3, with D possibly TRBD1 on 5 matching bases. This CDR3 has 14 residues. Trimming cost V 2 bases and J 3 bases, with 9 bases left between them.